The T cell receptor beta chain described here comes from a study of response to subunit inactivated influenza vaccine. Study conclusions and caveats: The authors suggested that few new T cells are recruited per seasonal influenza vaccination.

This CDR3 is 13 amino acids long. Germline V gene lookup returns CDR1 SQVTM and CDR2 ANQGSEA. The V and J ends lost 8 bases and 10 bases respectively, with 21 bases between them. TCRdb passed the RT-PCR reads through MiXCR, listing each CDR3 protein once. The repertoire holds roughly 650,000 distinct CDR3 sequences, with roughly 14% as singletons. This clonotype has more than one count but fewer than ten. What it recognizes is unknown. The origin of this receptor is a man aged 50-60 years who received an inactivated influenza vaccine. This chain uses TRBV29-1 with TRBJ2-1; D possibly matches TRBD1 or TRBD2 (5 bases each). Sequenced material: PBMCs from blood, taken approximately 13 days after vaccination. CDR3: CSIGTGPWAEQFF. DNA for the CDR3: TGCAGCATCGGTACGGGACCATGGGCAGAGCAGTTCTTC.